The clone carrying this T cell receptor (beta chain) appeared a single time. V lost 1 base, J lost 0 bases, and 6 bases lay in between. This CDR3 comprises 14 residues. Germline CDR1 is SGDLS and CDR2 is YYNGEE. In the original workflow: Estimation of nucleated cell counts relied on the amplification of reference gene primers. Some clones are missing from TCRdb's copy, which holds only in-frame ones; the method was immunoSEQ multiplex PCR. The V and J calls and the clone size are those of that table, but D and trimming were determined from the DNA. The sample gives fewer than 200,000 clones, 76% of which show up once; roughly 8.6% is in the top ten. This specimen belongs to a study of blood T cell repertoires in COVID-19. Across the whole study: Whether acute or convalescent, the COVID-19 samples came from the United States, Italy and Spain. T cells, B-cell-depleted T cells, or PBMCs supplied cDNA or gDNA.

The chain links TRBV9 to TRBJ2-3, with D unclear. The clonotype was recovered from a woman aged 45-59 years with active or convalescent COVID-19. Input material: peripheral blood. CDR3 protein: CASSVMASTDTQYF. The CDR3 region has the DNA TGTGCCAGCAGCGTAATGGCAAGCACAGATACGCAGTATTTT.